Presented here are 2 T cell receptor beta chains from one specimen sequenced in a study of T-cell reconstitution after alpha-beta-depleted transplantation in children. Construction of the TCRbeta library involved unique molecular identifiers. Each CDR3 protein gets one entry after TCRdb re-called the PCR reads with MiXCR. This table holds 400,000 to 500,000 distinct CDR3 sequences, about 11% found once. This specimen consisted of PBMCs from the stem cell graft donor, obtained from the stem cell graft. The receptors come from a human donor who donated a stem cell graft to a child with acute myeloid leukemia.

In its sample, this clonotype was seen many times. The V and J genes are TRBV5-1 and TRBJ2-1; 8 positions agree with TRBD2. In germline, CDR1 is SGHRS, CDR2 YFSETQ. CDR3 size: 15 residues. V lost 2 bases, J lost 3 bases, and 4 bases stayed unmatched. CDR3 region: CASSFRREVYNEQFF. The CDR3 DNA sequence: TGCGCCAGCAGCTTTAGGCGGGAGGTCTACAATGAGCAGTTCTTC.

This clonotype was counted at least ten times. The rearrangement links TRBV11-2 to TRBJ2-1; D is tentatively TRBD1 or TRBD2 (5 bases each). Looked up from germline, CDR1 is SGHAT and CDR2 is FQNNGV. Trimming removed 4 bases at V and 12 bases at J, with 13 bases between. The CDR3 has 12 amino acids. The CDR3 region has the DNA TGTGCCAGCAGCTCCTTGGGACGGGGGCAGTTCTTC. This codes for CASSSLGRGQFF.